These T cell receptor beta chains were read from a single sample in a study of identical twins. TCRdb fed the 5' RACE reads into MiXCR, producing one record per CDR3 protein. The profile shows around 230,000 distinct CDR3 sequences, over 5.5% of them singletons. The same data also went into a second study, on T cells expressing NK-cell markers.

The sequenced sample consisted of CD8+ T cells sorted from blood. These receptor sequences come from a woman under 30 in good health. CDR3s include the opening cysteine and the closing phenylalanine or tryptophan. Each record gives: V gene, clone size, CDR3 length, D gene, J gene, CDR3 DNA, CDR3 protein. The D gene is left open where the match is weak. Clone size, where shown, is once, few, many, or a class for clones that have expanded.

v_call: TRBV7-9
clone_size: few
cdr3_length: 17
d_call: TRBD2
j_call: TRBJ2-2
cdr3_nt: TGTGCCAGCAGCCACACGACTAGCGGGAAATACTCCGGGGAGCTGTTTTTT
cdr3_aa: CASSHTTSGKYSGELFF

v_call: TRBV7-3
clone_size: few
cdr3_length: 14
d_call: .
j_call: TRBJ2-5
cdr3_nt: TGTGCCAGCAGCTTAACTTCGGAGCAAGAGACCCAGTACTTC
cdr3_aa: CASSLTSEQETQYF

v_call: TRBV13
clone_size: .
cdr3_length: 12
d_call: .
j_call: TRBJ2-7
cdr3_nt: TGTGCCAGCAGCCCCGGGAGAATAGAGCAGTACTTC
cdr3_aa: CASSPGRIEQYF

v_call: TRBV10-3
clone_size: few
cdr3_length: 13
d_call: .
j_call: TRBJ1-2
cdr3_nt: TGTGCCATCAGTGAAAACAGCTACTATGGCTACACCTTC
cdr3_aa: CAISENSYYGYTF

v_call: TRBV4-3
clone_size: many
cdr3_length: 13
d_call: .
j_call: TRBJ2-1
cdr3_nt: TGCGCCAGCAGCCAAGCCCAAGGATGGGAGCAGTTCTTC
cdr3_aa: CASSQAQGWEQFF

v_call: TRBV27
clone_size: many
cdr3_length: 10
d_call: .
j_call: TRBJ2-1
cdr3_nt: TGTGCCAGCAAAGGTAACGAGCAGTTCTTC
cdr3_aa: CASKGNEQFF

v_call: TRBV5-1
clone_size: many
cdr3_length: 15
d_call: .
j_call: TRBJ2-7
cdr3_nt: TGCGCCAGCAGCTTGGTCGTCGCTGTTTCTGACGAGCAGTACTTC
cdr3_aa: CASSLVVAVSDEQYF

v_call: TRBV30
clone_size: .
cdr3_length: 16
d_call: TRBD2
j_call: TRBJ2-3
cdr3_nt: TGTGCCTGGAGTATGGGACTAGCGGGAGGTAAAGATACGCAGTATTTT
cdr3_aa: CAWSMGLAGGKDTQYF

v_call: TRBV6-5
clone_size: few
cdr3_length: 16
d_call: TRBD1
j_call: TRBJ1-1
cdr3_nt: TGTGCCAGCAGTTACCGAAGTGGACAGGCGGACACTGAAGCTTTCTTT
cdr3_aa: CASSYRSGQADTEAFF

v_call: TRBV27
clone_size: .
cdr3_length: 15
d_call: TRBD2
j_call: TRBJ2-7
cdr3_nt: TGTGCCAGCCGGACCCTAGCGGGAGCAACCTACGAGCAGTACTTC
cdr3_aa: CASRTLAGATYEQYF

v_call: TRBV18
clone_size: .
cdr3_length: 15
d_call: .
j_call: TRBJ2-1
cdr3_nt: TGTGCCAGCTCACTCTCAGGGTATAAGGACAATGAGCAGTTCTTC
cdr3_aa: CASSLSGYKDNEQFF

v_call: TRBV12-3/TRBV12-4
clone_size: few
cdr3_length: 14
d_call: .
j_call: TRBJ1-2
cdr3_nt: TGTGCCAGCAGCCCCGACACCTCAAACTATGGCTACACCTTC
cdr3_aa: CASSPDTSNYGYTF

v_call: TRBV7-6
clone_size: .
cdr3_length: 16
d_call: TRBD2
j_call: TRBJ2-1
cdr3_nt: TGTGCCAGCAGCAGTCCCCTAAGCGGGAGGTTCAATGAGCAGTTCTTC
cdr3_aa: CASSSPLSGRFNEQFF

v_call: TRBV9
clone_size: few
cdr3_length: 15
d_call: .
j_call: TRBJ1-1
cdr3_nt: TGTGCCAGCAGCGCCTACGGGGGCGCGAACACTGAAGCTTTCTTT
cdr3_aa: CASSAYGGANTEAFF

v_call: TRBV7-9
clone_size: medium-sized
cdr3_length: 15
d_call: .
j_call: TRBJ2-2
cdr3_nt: TGTGCCAGCAGCTTAGCTAGCGAGAACACCGGGGAGCTGTTTTTT
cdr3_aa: CASSLASENTGELFF

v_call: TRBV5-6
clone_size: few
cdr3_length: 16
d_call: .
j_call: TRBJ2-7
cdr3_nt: TGTGCCAGCAGCTTTTTCGTCTCCGAGAGCTCCTACGAGCAGTACTTC
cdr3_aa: CASSFFVSESSYEQYF

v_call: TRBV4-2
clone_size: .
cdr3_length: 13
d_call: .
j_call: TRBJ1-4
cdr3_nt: TGTGCCATCGGCCCCGGGCTGGCGGAAAAACTGTTTTTT
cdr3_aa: CAIGPGLAEKLFF

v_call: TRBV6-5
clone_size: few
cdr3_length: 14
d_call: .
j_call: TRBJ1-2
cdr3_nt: TGTGCCAGCAGTTACCTGGGGACTTACTATGGCTACACCTTC
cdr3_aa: CASSYLGTYYGYTF

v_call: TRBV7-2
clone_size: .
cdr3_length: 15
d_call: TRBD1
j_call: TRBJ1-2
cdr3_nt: TGTGCCAGCAGCCTCGGGACAGGGGGCGCACATGGCTACACCTTC
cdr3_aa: CASSLGTGGAHGYTF

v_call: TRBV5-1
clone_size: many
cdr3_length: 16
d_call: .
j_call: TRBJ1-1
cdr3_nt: TGCGCCAGCAGCTTCCCGTCGGGGGCGGGTCGGGGTGAAGCTTTCTTT
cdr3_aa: CASSFPSGAGRGEAFF

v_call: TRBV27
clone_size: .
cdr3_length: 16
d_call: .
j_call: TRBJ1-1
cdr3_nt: TGTGCCAGCAGTTCGGGAGCTTGGTCCAAGAACACTGAAGCTTTCTTT
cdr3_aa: CASSSGAWSKNTEAFF

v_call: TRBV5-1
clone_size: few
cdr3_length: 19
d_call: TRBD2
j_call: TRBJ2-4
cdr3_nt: TGCGCCAGCAGCCCCCTCGGCGGGGGGCTATCCTGGGGCAAAAACATTCAGTACTTC
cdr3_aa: CASSPLGGGLSWGKNIQYF

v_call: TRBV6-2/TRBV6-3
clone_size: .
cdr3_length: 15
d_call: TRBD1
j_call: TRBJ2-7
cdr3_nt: TGTGCCAGCAGACGGAGGACAGGCTACCGCTACGAGCAGTACTTC
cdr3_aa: CASRRRTGYRYEQYF

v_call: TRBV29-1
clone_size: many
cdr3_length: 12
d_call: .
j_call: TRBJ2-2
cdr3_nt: TGCAGCGTTGAAGAAGTAGGCGGGGGCCTGTTTTTT
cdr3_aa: CSVEEVGGGLFF

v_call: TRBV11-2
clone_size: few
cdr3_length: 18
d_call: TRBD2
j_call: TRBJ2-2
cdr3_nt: TGTGCCAGCAGCTCCCGAGGACTAGCGGGGGGGGGCACCGGGGAGCTGTTTTTT
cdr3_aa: CASSSRGLAGGGTGELFF

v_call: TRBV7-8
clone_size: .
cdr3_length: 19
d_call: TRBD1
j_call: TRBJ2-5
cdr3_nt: TGTGCCAGCACTAAATACCCCGGGGACAGAACCTCCAATGGAGAGACCCAGTACTTC
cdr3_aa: CASTKYPGDRTSNGETQYF

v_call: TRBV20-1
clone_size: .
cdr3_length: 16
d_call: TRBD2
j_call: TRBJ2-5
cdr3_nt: TGCAGTGCCCTAGAGGTTGGAGGTAGCGGGGTAGAGACCCAGTACTTC
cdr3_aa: CSALEVGGSGVETQYF

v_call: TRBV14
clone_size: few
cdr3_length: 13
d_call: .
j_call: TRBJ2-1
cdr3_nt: TGTGCCAGCAGCCAGACTAGCTACAATGAGCAGTTCTTC
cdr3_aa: CASSQTSYNEQFF

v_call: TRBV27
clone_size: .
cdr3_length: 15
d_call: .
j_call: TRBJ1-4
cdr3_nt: TGTGCCAGCGGATTACTGACAGCTAGGAATGAAAAACTGTTTTTT
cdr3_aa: CASGLLTARNEKLFF

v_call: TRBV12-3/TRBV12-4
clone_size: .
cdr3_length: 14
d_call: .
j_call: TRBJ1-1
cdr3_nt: TGTGCCAGCAGTTTGGAGCCTGGAGGTACTGAAGCTTTCTTT
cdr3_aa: CASSLEPGGTEAFF

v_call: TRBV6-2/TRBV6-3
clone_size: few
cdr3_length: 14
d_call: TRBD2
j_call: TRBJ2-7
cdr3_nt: TGTGCCAGCAGTTACTCCGGACTAGCGCCCGAGCAGTACTTC
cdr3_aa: CASSYSGLAPEQYF

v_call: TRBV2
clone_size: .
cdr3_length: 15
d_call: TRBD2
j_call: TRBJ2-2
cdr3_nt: TGTGCCAGCAGTCCGGGACTAGCAGGCACCGGGGAGCTGTTTTTT
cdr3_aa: CASSPGLAGTGELFF

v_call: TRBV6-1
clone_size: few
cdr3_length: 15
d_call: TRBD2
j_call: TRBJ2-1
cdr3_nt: TGTGCCAGCAGAAAAACTAGCGGGGGGGGCAATGAGCAGTTCTTC
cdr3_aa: CASRKTSGGGNEQFF

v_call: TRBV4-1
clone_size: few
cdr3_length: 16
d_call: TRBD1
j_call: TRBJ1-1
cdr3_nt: TGCGCCAGCAGCCAACACCCGGACAGGGGGAACACTGAAGCTTTCTTT
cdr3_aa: CASSQHPDRGNTEAFF

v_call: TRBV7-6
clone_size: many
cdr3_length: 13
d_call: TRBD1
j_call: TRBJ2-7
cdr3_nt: TGTGCCAGCAGCTCCGGGACAGGGGGCGAGCAGTACTTC
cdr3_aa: CASSSGTGGEQYF

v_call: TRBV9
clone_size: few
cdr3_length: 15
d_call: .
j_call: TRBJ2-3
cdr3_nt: TGTGCCAGCGGCCTTGAACAGGGCCGCACAGATACGCAGTATTTT
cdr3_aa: CASGLEQGRTDTQYF

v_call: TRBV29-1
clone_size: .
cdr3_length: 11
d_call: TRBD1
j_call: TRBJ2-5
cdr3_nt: TGCAGCGCCGGGACAGAAGAGACCCAGTACTTC
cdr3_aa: CSAGTEETQYF

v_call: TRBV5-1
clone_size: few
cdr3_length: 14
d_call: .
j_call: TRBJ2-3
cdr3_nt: TGCGCCAGCAGCTTGGACAGGAACACAGATACGCAGTATTTT
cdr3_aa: CASSLDRNTDTQYF

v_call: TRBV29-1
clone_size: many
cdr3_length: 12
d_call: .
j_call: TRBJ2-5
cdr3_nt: TGCAGCGCTGTGACTAGTACCGAGACCCAGTACTTC
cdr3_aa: CSAVTSTETQYF

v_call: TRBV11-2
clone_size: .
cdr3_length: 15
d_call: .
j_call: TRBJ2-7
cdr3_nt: TGTGCCAGCAGCTTAGATCTAGGGACCGCTGTCGAGCAGTACTTC
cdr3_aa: CASSLDLGTAVEQYF

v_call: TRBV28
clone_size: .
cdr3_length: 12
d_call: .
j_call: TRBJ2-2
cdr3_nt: TGTGCCAGCGGTTTATATTACGGGGAGCTGTTTTTT
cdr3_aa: CASGLYYGELFF

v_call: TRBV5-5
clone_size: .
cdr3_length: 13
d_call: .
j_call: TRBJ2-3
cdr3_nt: TGTGCCAGCAGCTTCTTTCGCTCAGATACGCAGTATTTT
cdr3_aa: CASSFFRSDTQYF

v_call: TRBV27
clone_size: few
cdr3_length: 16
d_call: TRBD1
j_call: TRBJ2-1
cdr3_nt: TGTGCCAGCAGCCAAGGGTCCGGGACAGGGATGAATGAGCAGTTCTTC
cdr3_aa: CASSQGSGTGMNEQFF

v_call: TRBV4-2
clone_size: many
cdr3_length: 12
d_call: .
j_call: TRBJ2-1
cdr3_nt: TGTGCCAGCAGCCAAGAAGGCCCAAAGCAGTTCTTC
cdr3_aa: CASSQEGPKQFF

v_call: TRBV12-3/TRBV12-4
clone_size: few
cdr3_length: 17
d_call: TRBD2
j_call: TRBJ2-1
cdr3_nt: TGTGCCAGCAGTGGGCCGGTATCTAGCGGGGGATACAATGAGCAGTTCTTC
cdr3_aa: CASSGPVSSGGYNEQFF

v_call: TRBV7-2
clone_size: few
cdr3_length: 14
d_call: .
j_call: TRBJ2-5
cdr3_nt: TGTGCCAGCAGCTTAGTCCCCGGCGCGAAGACCCAGTACTTC
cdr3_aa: CASSLVPGAKTQYF

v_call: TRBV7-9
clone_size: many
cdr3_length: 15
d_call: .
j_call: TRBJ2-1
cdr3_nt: TGTGCCAGCAGCTTTACTAGCTCCCCTGCCAATGAGCAGTTCTTC
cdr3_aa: CASSFTSSPANEQFF

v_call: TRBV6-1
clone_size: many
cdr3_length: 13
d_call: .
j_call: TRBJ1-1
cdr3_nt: TGTGCCAGCAGGTCAGGGGAGCGGGCTGAAGCTTTCTTT
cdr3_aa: CASRSGERAEAFF

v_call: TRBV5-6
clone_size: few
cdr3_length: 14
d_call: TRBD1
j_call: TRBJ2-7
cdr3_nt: TGTGCCAGCAGCTATGGACAGGGAAGGGACGAGCAGTACTTC
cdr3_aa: CASSYGQGRDEQYF

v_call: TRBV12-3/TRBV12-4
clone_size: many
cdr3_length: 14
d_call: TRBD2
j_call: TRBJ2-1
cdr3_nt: TGTGCCACCGCAGCGGGAGCAGATTACAATGAGCAGTTCTTC
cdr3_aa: CATAAGADYNEQFF